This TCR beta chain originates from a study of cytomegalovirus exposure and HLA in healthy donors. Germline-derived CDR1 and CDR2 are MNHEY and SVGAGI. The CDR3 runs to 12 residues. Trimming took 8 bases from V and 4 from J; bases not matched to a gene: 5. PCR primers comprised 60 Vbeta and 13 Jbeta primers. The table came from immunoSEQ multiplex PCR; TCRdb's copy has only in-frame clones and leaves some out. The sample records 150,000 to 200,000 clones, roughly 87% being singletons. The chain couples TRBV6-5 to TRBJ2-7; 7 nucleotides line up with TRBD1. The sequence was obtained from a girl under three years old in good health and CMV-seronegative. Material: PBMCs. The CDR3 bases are TGTGCCAGCCAGGGACAGAGATACGAGCAGTACTTC. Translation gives CASQGQRYEQYF.